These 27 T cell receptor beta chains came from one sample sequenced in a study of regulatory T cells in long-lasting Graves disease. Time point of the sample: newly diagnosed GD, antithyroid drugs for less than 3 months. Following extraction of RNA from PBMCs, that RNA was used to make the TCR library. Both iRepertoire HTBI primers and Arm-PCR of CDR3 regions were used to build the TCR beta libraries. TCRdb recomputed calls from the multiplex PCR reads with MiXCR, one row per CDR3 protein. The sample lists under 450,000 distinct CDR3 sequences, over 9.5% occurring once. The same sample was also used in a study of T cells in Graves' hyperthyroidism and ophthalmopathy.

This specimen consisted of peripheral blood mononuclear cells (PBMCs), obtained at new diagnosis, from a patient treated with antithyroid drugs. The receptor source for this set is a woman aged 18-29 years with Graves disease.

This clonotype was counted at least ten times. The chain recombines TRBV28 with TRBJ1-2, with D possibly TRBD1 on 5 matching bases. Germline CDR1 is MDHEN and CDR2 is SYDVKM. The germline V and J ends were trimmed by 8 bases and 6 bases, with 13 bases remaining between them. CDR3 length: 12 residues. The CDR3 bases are TGTGCCAGCTCGGGGGTAAAGGATGGCTACACCTTC. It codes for CASSGVKDGYTF.

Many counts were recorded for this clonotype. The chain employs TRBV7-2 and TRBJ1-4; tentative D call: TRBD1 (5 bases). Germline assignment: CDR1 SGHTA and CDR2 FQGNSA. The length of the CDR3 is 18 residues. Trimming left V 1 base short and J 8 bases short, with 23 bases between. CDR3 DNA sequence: TGTGCCAGCAGCTTAGATCGCCCCCGGGGGAAATTGGAAGAAAAACTGTTTTTT. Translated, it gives CASSLDRPRGKLEEKLFF. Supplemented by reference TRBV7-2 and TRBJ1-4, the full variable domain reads GAGVSQSPSNKVTEKGKDVELRCDPISGHTALYWYRQSLGQGLEFLIYFQGNSAPDKSGLPSDRFSAERTGGSVSTLTIQRTQQEDSAVYLCASSLDRPRGKLEEKLFFGSGTQLSVL.

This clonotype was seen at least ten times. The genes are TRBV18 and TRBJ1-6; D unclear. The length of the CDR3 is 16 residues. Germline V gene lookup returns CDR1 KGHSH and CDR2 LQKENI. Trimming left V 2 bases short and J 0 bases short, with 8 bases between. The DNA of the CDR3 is TGTGCCAGCTCACCAATGGTCAGCTCCTATAATTCACCCCTCCACTTT. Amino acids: CASSPMVSSYNSPLHF.

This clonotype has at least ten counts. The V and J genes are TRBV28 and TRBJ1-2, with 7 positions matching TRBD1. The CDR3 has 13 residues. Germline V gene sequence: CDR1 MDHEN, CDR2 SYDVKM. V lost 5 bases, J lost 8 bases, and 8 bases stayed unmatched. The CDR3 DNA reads TGTGCCAGCAGTCCCGGGACAGCCATGGGCTACACCTTC. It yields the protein CASSPGTAMGYTF.

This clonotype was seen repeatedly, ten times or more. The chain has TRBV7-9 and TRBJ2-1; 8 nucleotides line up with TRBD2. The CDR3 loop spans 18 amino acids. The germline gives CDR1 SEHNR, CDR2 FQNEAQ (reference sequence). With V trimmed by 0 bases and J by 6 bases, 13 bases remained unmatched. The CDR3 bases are TGTGCCAGCAGCTTAGCCTGGGAGTCGGGAGGGCCGTCCAATGAGCAGTTCTTC. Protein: CASSLAWESGGPSNEQFF.

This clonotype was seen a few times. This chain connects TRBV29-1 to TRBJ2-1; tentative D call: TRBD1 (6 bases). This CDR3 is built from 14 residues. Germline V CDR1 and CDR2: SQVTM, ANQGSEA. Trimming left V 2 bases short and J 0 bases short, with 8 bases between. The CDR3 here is CSVEFRGSYNEQFF. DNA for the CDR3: TGCAGCGTTGAATTCAGGGGCTCCTACAATGAGCAGTTCTTC.

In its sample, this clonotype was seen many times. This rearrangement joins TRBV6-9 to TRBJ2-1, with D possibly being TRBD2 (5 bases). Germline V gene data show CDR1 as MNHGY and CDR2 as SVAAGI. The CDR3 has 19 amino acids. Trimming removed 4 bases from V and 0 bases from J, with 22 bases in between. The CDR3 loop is CASSSLTIMAGRSYNEQFF. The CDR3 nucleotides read TGTGCCAGCAGTTCCCTGACGATTATGGCGGGCCGCTCCTACAATGAGCAGTTCTTC.

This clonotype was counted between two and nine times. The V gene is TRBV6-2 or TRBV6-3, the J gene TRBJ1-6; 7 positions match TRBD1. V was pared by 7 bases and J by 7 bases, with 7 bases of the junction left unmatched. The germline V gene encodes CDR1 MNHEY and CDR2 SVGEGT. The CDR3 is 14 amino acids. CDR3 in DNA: TGTGCCAGCACTTCCGGGACAGCCAATTCACCCCTCCACTTT. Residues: CASTSGTANSPLHF.

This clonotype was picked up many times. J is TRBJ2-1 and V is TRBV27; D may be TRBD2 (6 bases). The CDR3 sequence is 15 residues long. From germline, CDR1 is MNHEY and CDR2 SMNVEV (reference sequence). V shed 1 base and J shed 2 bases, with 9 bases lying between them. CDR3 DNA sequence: TGTGCCAGCAGTTTATACGGGGGACCCTACAATGAGCAGTTCTTC. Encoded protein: CASSLYGGPYNEQFF.

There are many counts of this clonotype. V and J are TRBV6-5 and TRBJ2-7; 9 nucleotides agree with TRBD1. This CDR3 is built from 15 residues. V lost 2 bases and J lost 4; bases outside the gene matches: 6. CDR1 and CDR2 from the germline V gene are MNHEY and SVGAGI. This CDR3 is CASSYPPGQGYEQYV. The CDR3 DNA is TGTGCCAGCAGTTACCCTCCGGGACAGGGTTACGAGCAGTACGTC.

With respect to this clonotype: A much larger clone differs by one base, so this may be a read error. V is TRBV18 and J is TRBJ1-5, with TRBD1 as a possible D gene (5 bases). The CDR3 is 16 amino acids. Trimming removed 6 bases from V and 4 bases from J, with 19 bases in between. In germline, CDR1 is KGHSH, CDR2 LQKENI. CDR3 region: CASSPRIGEGNQPQHF. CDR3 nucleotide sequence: TGTGCCAGCTCTCCCAGGATAGGGGAGGGTAATCAGCCCCAGCATTTT.

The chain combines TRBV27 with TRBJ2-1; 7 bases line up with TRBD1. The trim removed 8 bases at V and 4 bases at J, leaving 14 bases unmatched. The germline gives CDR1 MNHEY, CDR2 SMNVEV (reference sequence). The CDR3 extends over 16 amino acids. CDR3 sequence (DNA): TGTGCCAGCCGCTACATTCGGGACAGCTGGTACAATGAGCAGTTCTTC. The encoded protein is CASRYIRDSWYNEQFF.

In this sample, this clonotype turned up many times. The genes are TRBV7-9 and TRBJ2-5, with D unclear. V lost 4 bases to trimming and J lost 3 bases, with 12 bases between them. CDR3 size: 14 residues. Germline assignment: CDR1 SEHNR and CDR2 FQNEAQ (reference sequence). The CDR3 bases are TGTGCCAGCAGCTCCAGCCAGGCGGAAGAGACCCAGTACTTC. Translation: CASSSSQAEETQYF.

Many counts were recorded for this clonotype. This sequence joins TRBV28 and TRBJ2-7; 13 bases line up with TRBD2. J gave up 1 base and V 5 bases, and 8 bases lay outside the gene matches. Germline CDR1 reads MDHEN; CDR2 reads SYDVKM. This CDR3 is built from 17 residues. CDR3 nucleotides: TGTGCCAGCAGTCTCGGACTAGCGGGAGTTGCTTCCTACGAGCAGTACTTC. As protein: CASSLGLAGVASYEQYF. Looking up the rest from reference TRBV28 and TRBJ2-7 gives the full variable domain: DVKVTQSSRYLVKRTGEKVFLECVQDMDHENMFWYRQDPGLGLRLIYFSYDVKMKEKGDIPEGYSVSREKKERFSLILESASTNQTSMYLCASSLGLAGVASYEQYFGPGTRLTVT.

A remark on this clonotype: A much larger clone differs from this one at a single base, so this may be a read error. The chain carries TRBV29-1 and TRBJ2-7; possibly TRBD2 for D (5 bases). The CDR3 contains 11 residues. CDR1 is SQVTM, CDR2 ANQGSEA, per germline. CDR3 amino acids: CSVGTAYGQYF. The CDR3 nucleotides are TGCAGCGTTGGGACTGCCTACGGGCAGTACTTC.

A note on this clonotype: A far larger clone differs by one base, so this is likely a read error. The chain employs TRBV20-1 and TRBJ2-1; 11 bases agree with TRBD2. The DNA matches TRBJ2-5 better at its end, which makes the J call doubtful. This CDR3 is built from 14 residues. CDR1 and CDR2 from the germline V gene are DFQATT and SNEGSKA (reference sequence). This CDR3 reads CSARDSGGVETQYF. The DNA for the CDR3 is TGCAGTGCTAGAGATAGCGGGGGGGTAGAGACCCAGTACTTC.

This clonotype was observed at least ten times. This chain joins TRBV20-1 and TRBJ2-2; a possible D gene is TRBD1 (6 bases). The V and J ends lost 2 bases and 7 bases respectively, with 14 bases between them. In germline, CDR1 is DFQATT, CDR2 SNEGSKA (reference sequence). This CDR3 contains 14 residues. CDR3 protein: CSARPLTGSGELFF. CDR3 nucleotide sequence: TGCAGTGCTAGACCACTCACAGGGAGCGGGGAGCTGTTTTTT.

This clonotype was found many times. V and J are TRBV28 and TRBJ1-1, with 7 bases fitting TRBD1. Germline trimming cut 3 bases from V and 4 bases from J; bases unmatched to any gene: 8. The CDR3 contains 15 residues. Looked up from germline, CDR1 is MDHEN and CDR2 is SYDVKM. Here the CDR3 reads CASSFTRGGTTEAFF. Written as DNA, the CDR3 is TGTGCCAGCAGTTTCACCAGGGGGGGCACCACTGAAGCTTTCTTT. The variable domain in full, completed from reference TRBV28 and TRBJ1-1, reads DVKVTQSSRYLVKRTGEKVFLECVQDMDHENMFWYRQDPGLGLRLIYFSYDVKMKEKGDIPEGYSVSREKKERFSLILESASTNQTSMYLCASSFTRGGTTEAFFGQGTRLTVV.

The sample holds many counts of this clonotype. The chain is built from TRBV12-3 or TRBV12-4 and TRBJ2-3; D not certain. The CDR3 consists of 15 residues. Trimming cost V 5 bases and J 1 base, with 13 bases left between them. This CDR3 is CASSASHSGTDTQYF. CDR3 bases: TGTGCCAGCAGTGCGTCCCACTCGGGCACAGATACGCAGTATTTT.

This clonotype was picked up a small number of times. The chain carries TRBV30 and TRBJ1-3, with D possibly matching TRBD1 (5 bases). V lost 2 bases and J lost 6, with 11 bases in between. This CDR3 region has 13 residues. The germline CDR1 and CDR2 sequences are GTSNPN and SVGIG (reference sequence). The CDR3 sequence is CAWSRQGSNTIYF. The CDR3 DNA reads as TGTGCCTGGAGTCGCCAGGGTTCAAACACCATATATTTT.

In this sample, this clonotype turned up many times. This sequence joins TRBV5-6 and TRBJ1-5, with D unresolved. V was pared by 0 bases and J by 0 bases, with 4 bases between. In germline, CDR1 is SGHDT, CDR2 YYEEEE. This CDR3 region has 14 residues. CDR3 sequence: CASSLAHSNQPQHF. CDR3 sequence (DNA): TGTGCCAGCAGCTTGGCACATAGCAATCAGCCCCAGCATTTT.

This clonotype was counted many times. CDR3 sequence: CASSVAGLAGLPSSTDTQYF. Here the CDR3 DNA reads TGTGCCAGCAGCGTAGCTGGACTAGCGGGGCTCCCTTCCAGCACAGATACGCAGTATTTT. V is TRBV9 and J is TRBJ2-3; the match to TRBD2 covers 12 bases. Germline CDR1 is SGDLS and CDR2 is YYNGEE. V lost 0 bases to trimming and J lost 0 bases; unmatched junction nucleotides: 11. This CDR3 contains 20 residues.

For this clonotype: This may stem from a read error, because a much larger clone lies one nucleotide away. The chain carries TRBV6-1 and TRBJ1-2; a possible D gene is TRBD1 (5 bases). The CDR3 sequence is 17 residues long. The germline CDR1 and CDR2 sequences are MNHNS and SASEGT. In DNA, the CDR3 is TGTGTCAGCAGAGTTCCGGGACTGGACTCCTCTAACTATGGCTACACCTTC. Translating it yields CVSRVPGLDSSNYGYTF.

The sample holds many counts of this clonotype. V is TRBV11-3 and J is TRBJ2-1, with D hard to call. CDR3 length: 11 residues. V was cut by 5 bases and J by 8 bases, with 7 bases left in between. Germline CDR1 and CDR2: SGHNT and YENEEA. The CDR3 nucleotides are TGTGCCAGCAGCATTCGCCATGAGCAGTTCTTC. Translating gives CASSIRHEQFF.

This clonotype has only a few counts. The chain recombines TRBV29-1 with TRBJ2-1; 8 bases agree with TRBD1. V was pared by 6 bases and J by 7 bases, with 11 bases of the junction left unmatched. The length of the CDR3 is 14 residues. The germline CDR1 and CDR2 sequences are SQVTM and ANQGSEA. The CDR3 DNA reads TGCAGCGTGGTAATGGACAGGGCTTCGAATGAGCAGTTCTTC. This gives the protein CSVVMDRASNEQFF.

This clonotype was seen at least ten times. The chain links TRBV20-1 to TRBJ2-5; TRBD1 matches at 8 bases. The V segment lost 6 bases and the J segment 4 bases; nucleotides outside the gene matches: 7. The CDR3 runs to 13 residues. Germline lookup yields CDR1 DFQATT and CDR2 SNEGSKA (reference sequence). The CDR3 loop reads CSAPFRGRETQYF. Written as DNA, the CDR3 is TGCAGTGCGCCCTTCAGGGGGCGAGAGACCCAGTACTTC.

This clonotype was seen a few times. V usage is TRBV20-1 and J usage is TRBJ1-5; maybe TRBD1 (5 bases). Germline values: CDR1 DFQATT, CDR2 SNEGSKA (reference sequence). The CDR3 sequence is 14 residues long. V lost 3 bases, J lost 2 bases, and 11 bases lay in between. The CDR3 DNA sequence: TGCAGTGCTAGGAGTGGCAGGGGCAATCAGCCCCAGCATTTT. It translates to CSARSGRGNQPQHF.